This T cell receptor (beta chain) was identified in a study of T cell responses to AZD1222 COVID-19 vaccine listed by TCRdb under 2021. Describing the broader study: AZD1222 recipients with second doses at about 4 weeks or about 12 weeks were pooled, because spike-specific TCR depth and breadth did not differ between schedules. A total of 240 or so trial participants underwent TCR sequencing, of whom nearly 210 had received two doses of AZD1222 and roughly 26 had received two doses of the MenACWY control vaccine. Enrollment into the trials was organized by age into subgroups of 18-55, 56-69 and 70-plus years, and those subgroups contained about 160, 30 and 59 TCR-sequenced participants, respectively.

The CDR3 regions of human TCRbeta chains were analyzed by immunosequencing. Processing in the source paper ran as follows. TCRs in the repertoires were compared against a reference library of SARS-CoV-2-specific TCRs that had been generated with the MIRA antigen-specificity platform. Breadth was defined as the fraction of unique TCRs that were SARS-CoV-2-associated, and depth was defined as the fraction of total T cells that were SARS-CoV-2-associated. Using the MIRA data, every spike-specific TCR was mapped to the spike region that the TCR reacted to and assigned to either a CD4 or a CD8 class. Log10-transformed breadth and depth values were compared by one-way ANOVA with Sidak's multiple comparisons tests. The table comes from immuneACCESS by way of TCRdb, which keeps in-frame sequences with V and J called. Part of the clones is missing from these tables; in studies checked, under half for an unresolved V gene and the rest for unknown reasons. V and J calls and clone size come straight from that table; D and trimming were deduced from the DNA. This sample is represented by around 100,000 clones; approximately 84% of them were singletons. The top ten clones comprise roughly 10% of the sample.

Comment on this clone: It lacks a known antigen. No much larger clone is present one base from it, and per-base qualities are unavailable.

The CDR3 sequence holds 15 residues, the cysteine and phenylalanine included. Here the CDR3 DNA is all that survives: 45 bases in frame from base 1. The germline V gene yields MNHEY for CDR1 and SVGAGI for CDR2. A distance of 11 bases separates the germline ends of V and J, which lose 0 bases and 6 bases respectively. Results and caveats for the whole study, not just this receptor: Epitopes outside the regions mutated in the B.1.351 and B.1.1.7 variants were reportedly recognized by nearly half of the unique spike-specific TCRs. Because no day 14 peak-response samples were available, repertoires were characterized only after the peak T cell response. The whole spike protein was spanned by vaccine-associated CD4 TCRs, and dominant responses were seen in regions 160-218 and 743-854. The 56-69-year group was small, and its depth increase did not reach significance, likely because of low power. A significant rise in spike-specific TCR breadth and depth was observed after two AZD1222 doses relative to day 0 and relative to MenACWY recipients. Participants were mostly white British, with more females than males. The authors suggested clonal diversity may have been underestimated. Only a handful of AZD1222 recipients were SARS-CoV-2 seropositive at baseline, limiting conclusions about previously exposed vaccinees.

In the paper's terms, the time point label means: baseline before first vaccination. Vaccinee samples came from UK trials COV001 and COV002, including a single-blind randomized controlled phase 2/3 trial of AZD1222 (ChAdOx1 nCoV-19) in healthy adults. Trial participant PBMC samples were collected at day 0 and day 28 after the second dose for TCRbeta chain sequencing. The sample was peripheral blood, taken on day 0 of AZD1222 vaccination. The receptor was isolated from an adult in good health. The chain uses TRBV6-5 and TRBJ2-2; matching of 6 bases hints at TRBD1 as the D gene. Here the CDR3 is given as CASSYSAGDPGELFF. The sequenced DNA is TGTGCCAGCAGTTACTCCGCAGGGGACCCCGGGGAGCTGTTTTTT.